The 5 T cell receptor beta chains listed next were all sequenced from one sample in a study of PD-1 blockade in classical Hodgkin lymphoma. Brentuximab vedotin exposure varied among the patients, all of whom had relapsed after autologous stem cell transplantation. Only in-frame clones appear in the TCRdb table, and some are missing; sequencing was by immunoSEQ multiplex PCR. The repertoire consists of fewer than 25,000 clones, with around 80% occurring once and the leading ten covering 5.5% to 8.5%. The specimen comprised peripheral blood mononuclear cells (PBMCs), sampled at baseline. The receptors were gathered from a human donor with classical Hodgkin lymphoma.

The chain recombines TRBV27 with TRBJ1-6; D remains ambiguous. CDR3 length: 17 residues. Germline CDR1 MNHEY, CDR2 SMNVEV (reference sequence). Trimming left V 5 bases short and J 8 bases short, with 22 bases between. CDR3: CASSPYNWAGSYSPLHF. In nucleotides, the CDR3 is TGTGCCAGCAGTCCCTACAACTGGGCAGGTTCTTATTCACCCCTCCACTTT.

The chain is built from TRBV4-3 and TRBJ2-1, with 9 bases that match TRBD2. The CDR3 totals 16 residues. CDR1 and CDR2 (germline): LGHNA, YSLEER. V gave up 0 bases and J gave up 6 bases; unmatched junction bases: 6. The CDR3 here is CASSQDGGGGVNEQFF. The CDR3 DNA is TGCGCCAGCAGCCAAGATGGCGGGGGGGGAGTCAATGAGCAGTTCTTC.

The V gene is TRBV4-2, the J gene TRBJ1-3; TRBD1 agrees at 8 bases. V dropped 2 bases and J dropped 1; count of bases not matched to a gene: 7. Germline V lookup: CDR1 LGHNA, CDR2 YNFKEQ. This CDR3 comprises 17 residues. CDR3 in amino acids: CASSQSGQANSGNTIYF. CDR3 nucleotide sequence: TGTGCCAGCAGCCAATCGGGACAGGCCAATTCTGGAAACACCATATATTTT.

This clone was detected only a few times. V and J are TRBV7-9 and TRBJ2-1; tentatively, D is TRBD2 (6 bases). The CDR3 is made up of 15 amino acids. In germline, CDR1 is SEHNR, CDR2 FQNEAQ (reference sequence). V gave up 1 base and J gave up 0 bases, with 7 bases separating them. The CDR3 spells CASSLDGGSYNEQFF. The DNA of the CDR3 is TGTGCCAGCAGCTTAGACGGGGGCTCCTACAATGAGCAGTTCTTC. The full variable domain, completed using reference TRBV7-9 and TRBJ2-1, is DTGVSQNPRHKITKRGQNVTFRCDPISEHNRLYWYRQTLGQGPEFLTYFQNEAQLEKSRLLSDRFSAERPKGSFSTLEIQRTEQGDSAMYLCASSLDGGSYNEQFFGPGTRLTVL.

The chain combines TRBV10-3 with TRBJ2-3, with TRBD2 as a possible D gene (5 bases). Germline CDR1 ENHRY, CDR2 SYGVKD. The length of the CDR3 is 13 residues. V lost 2 bases and J lost 6, with 9 bases in between. CDR3 residues: CAISETRADTQYF. The CDR3, as DNA: TGTGCCATCAGTGAGACGAGGGCGGATACGCAGTATTTT.